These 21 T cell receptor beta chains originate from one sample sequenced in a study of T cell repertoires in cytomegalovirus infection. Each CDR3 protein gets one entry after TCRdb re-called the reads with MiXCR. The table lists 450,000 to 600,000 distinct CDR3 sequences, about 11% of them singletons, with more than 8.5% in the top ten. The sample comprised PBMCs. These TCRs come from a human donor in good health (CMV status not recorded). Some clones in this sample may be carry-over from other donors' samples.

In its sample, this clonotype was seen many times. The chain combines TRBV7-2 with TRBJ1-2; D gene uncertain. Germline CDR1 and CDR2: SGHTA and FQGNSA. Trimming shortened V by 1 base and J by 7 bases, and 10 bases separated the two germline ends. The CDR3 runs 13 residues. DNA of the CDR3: TGTGCCAGCAGCTTAGTTGTAAATGGTGGCTACACCTTC. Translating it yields CASSLVVNGGYTF.

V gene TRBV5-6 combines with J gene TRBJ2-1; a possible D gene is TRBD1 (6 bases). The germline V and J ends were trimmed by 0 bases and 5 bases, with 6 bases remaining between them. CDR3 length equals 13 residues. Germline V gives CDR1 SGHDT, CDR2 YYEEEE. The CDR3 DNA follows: TGTGCCAGCAGCTTGGGGGGGCACAATGAGCAGTTCTTC. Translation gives CASSLGGHNEQFF.

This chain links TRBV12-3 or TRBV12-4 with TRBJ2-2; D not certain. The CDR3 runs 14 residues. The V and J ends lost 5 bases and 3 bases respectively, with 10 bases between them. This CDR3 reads CASSRAGYTGELFF. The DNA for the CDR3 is TGTGCCAGCAGTAGAGCTGGGTACACCGGGGAGCTGTTTTTT.

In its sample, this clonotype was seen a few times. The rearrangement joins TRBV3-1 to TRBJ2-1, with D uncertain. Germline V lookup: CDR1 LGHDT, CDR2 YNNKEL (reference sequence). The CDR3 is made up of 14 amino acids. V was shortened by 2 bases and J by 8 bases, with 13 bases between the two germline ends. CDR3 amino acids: CASSQRTFGDEQFF. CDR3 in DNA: TGTGCCAGCAGCCAACGTACATTCGGCGATGAGCAGTTCTTC.

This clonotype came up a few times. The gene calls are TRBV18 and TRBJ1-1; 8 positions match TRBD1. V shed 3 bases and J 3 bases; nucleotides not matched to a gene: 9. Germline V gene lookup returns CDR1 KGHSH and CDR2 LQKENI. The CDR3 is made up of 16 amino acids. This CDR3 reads CASSPKDRAAYTEAFF. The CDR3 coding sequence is TGTGCCAGCTCACCTAAGGACAGGGCCGCTTACACTGAAGCTTTCTTT.

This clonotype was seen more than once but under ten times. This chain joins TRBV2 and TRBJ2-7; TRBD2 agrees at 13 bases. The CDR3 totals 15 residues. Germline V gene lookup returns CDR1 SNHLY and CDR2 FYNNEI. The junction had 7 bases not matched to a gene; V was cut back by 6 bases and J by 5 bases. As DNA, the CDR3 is TGTGCCAGCAGGTCGACTAGCGGGAGGTCCCACGAGCAGTACTTC. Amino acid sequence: CASRSTSGRSHEQYF.

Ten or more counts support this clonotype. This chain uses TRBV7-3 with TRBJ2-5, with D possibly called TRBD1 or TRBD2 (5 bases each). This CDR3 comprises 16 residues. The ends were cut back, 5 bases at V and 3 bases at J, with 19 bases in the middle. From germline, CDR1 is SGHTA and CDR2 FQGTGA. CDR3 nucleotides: TGTGCCAGCAGCCCAAATGCCGGGGACGGGAAAGAGACCCAGTACTTC. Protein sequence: CASSPNAGDGKETQYF.

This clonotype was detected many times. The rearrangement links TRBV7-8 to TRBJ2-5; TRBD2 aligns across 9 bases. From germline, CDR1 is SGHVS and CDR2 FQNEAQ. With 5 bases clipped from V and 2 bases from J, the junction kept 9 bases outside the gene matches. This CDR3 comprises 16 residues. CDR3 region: CASSPRWSGGQETQYF. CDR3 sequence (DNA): TGTGCCAGCAGCCCCCGGTGGAGCGGGGGGCAAGAGACCCAGTACTTC.

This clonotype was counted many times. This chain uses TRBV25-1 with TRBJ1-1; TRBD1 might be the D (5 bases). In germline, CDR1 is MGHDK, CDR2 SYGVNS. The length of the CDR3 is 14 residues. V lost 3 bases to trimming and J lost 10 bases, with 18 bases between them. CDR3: CASSEAGRVGGAFF. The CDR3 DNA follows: TGTGCCAGCAGTGAGGCAGGGAGGGTAGGTGGAGCTTTCTTT.

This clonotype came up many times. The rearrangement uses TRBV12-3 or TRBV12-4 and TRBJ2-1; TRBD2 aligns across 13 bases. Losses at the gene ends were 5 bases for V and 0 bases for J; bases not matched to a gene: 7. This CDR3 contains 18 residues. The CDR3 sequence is CASSARTSGRASYNEQFF. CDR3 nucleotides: TGTGCCAGCAGTGCACGTACTAGCGGGAGGGCCTCCTACAATGAGCAGTTCTTC.

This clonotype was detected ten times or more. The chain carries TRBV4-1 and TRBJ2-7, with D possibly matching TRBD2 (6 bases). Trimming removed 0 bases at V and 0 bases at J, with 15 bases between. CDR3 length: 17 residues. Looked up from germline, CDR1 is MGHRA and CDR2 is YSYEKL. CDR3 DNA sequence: TGCGCCAGCAGCCAAGAGGGAAGGAGTAGCGGCTCCTACGAGCAGTACTTC. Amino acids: CASSQEGRSSGSYEQYF.

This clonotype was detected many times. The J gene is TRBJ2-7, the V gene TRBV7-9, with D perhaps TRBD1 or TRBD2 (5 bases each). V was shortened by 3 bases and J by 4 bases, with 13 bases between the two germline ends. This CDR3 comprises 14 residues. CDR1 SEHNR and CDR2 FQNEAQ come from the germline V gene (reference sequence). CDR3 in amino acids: CASSFPKGEYEQYF. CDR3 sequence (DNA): TGTGCCAGCAGCTTCCCCAAAGGGGAGTACGAGCAGTACTTC.

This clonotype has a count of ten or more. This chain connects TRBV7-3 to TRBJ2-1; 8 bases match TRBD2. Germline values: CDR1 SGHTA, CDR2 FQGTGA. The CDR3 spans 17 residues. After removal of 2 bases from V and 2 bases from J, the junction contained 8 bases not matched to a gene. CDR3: CASSLGLAGLTYNEQFF. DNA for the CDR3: TGTGCCAGCAGCTTAGGGCTAGCGGGCCTCACCTACAATGAGCAGTTCTTC.

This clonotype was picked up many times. CDR3 protein: CASSLGGQRETQYF. The CDR3 DNA reads as TGTGCCAGCAGCTTGGGCGGACAGAGGGAGACCCAGTACTTC. V gene TRBV7-6 combines with J gene TRBJ2-5; tentative D call: TRBD1 (6 bases). Germline values: CDR1 SGHVS, CDR2 FNYEAQ. The CDR3 is 14 residues long. Trimming stripped 3 bases from V and 5 bases from J, with 13 bases between.

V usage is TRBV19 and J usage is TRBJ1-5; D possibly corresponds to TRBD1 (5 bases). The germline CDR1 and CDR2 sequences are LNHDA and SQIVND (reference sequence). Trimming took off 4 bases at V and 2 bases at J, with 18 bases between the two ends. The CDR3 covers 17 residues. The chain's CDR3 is CASSTGPWGGGNQPQHF. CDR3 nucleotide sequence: TGTGCCAGTAGTACCGGACCCTGGGGCGGGGGCAATCAGCCCCAGCATTTT.

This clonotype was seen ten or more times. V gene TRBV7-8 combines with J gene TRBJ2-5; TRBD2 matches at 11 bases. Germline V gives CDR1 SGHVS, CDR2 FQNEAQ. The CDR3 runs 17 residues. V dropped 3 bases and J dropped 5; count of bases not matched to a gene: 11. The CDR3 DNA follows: TGTGCCAGCAGCTTTCACGTCCTAGCGGGAGGTGGCGAGACCCAGTACTTC. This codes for CASSFHVLAGGGETQYF.

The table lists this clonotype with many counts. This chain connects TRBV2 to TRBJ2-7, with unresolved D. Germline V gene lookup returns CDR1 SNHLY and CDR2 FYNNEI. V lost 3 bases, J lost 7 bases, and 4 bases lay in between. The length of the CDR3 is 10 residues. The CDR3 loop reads CASSETEQYF. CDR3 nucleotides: TGTGCCAGCAGTGAGACGGAGCAGTACTTC.

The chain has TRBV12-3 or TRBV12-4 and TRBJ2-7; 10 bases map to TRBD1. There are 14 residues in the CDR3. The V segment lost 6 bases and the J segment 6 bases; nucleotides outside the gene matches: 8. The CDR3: CASSQGQGRGEQYF. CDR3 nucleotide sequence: TGTGCCAGCAGCCAGGGACAGGGGCGCGGCGAGCAGTACTTC.

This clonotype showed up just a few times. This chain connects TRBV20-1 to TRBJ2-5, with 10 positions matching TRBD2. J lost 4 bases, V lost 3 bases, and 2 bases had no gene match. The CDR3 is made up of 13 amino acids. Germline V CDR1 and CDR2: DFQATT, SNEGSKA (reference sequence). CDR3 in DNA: TGCAGTGCTAGTAGGACTAGCGGAGAGACCCAGTACTTC. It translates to CSASRTSGETQYF.

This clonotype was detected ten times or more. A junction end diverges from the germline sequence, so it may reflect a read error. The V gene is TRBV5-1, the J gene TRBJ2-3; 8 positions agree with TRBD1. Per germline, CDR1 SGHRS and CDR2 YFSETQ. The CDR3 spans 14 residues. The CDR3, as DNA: TGTGCCAGCAGCTTAGGACAGGGTGCAGATACGCAGTATTTT. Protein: CASSLGQGADTQYF. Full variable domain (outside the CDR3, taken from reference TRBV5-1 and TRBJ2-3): KAGVTQTPRYLIKTRGQQVTLSCSPISGHRSVSWYQQTPGQGLQFLFEYFSETQRNKGNFPGRFSGRQFSNSRSEMNVSTLELGDSALYLCASSLGQGADTQYFGPGTRLTVL.

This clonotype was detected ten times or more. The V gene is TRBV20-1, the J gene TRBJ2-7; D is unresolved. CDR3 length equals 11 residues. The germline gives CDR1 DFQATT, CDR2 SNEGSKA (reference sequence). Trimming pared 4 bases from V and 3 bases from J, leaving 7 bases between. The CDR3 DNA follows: TGCAGTGCTATTGGCGGCTACGAGCAGTACTTC. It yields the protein CSAIGGYEQYF.